These 10 T cell receptor beta chains were sequenced from one sample in a study of OX40 agonist ivuxolimab in advanced cancers. Produced via immunoSEQ multiplex PCR; TCRdb's table is partial and in-frame only. The data contain 55,000 to 80,000 clones, approximately 86% of them singletons. Sequencing used CD4+ or CD8+ T cells sorted from blood, obtained in a trial of the OX40 agonist ivuxolimab. These TCRs come from an adult with an advanced solid tumor such as melanoma, head and neck, liver or kidney cancer.

V is TRBV5-6 and J is TRBJ2-1; D unresolved. V was shortened by 0 bases and J by 7 bases, with 5 bases between the two germline ends. The CDR3 contains 12 residues. CDR1 and CDR2 (germline): SGHDT, YYEEEE. As DNA, the CDR3 is TGTGCCAGCAGCTTGGCTGGTAATGAGCAGTTCTTC. It translates to CASSLAGNEQFF.

The J gene is TRBJ1-2, the V gene TRBV5-6, with 7 positions matching TRBD1. Germline V gives CDR1 SGHDT, CDR2 YYEEEE. This CDR3 has 14 amino acids. V was pared by 6 bases and J by 4 bases, with 9 bases of the junction left unmatched. CDR3 protein: CASTPVRGGYGYTF. Written as DNA, the CDR3 is TGTGCCAGCACCCCCGTCAGGGGGGGCTATGGCTACACCTTC.

The gene calls are TRBV28 and TRBJ2-2; tentatively, D is TRBD1 (6 bases). The CDR3 loop spans 14 amino acids. CDR1 MDHEN and CDR2 SYDVKM come from the germline V gene. Trimming shortened V by 6 bases and J by 2 bases, and 10 bases separated the two germline ends. Written as DNA, the CDR3 is TGTGCCAGCAGAAAGACAGGAAACACCGGGGAGCTGTTTTTT. Encoded protein: CASRKTGNTGELFF.

V gene TRBV6-5 combines with J gene TRBJ2-4, with D possibly called TRBD1 or TRBD2 (6 bases each). The ends were cut back, 9 bases at V and 3 bases at J, with 12 bases in the middle. This CDR3 has 13 residues. Germline-derived CDR1 and CDR2 are MNHEY and SVGAGI. The CDR3 loop is CASSRGGKNIQYF. CDR3 nucleotide sequence: TGTGCCAGTTCCAGGGGAGGCAAAAACATTCAGTACTTC.

The V gene is TRBV5-4, the J gene TRBJ1-2; a weak D match, TRBD1 (5 bases). This CDR3 has 15 amino acids. Germline CDR1 is SGHNT and CDR2 is YYREEE (reference sequence). Trimming stripped 4 bases from V and 1 base from J, with 14 bases between. CDR3 in amino acids: CASSADRIFNYGYTF. In DNA, the CDR3 is TGTGCCAGCAGCGCTGACAGAATCTTTAACTATGGCTACACCTTC.

The chain has TRBV28 and TRBJ2-4; 9 bases align to TRBD1. Per germline, CDR1 MDHEN and CDR2 SYDVKM. The CDR3 is made up of 16 amino acids. J lost 2 bases, V lost 4 bases, and 6 bases had no gene match. The CDR3 nucleotides read TGTGCCAGCAGTTCTCCGGGACAGGGAACCAAAAACATTCAGTACTTC. Its translation is CASSSPGQGTKNIQYF.

The chain employs TRBV10-1 and TRBJ2-1; 9 nucleotides line up with TRBD1. This CDR3 comprises 17 residues. The germline CDR1 and CDR2 sequences are WNHNN and SYGVQD (reference sequence). V was clipped by 6 bases and J by 2 bases; unmatched bases: 11. The CDR3 here is CASRPGTGRTTYNEQFF. The DNA for the CDR3 is TGCGCCAGCAGGCCCGGGACAGGGCGGACTACCTACAATGAGCAGTTCTTC.

The chain joins TRBV28 to TRBJ1-1, with no clear D. Per germline, CDR1 MDHEN and CDR2 SYDVKM. Deletions cut 6 bases from V and 4 bases from J, with 12 bases between. The CDR3 has 13 amino acids. The CDR3 reads CASSPSSFTEAFF. The CDR3, as DNA: TGTGCCAGCAGCCCTTCATCCTTCACTGAAGCTTTCTTT.

The V call is TRBV7-6, the J call TRBJ2-7; 10 nucleotides match TRBD2. This CDR3 is 16 amino acids long. The junction had 9 bases not matched to a gene; V was cut back by 5 bases and J by 2 bases. Germline CDR1 and CDR2: SGHVS and FNYEAQ. CDR3 coding DNA: TGTGCCAGCAGCCCCGGGACTAGCGAACGAGCCTACGAGCAGTACTTC. Residues: CASSPGTSERAYEQYF.

The V gene is TRBV18, the J gene TRBJ2-3; D uncertain. The germline V gene encodes CDR1 KGHSH and CDR2 LQKENI. The CDR3 runs 13 residues. Trimming removed 2 bases at V and 4 bases at J, with 7 bases between. The chain's CDR3 is CASSPTSADTQYF. CDR3 DNA: TGTGCCAGCTCACCAACCTCGGCAGATACGCAGTATTTT. Full variable domain (remainder filled in from reference TRBV18 and TRBJ2-3): NAGVMQNPRHLVRRRGQEARLRCSPMKGHSHVYWYRQLPEEGLKFMVYLQKENIIDESGMPKERFSAEFPKEGPSILRIQQVVRGDSAAYFCASSPTSADTQYFGPGTRLTVL.